This TCR beta chain was captured in a study of OX40 agonist ivuxolimab in advanced cancers. Clones were read by immunoSEQ multiplex PCR, and TCRdb kept only the in-frame ones, dropping some. The sample carries around 86,000 clones, approximately 89% recorded once. With 2 bases removed from V and 4 bases from J, the gap between germline ends came to 18 bases. The CDR3 loop spans 16 amino acids. Germline V gives CDR1 SGHNT, CDR2 YENEEA. The material was CD4+ or CD8+ T cells sorted from blood, obtained in a trial of the OX40 agonist ivuxolimab. The receptor was isolated from an adult with an advanced solid tumor such as melanoma, head and neck, liver or kidney cancer. The chain employs TRBV11-3 and TRBJ2-7; TRBD1 or TRBD2 may be the D gene (5 bases each). CDR3 DNA sequence: TGTGCCAGCAGCTTATCAGGTCAGGGTCGGGGTTACGAGCAGTACTTC. This gives the protein CASSLSGQGRGYEQYF. Using reference TRBV11-3 and TRBJ2-7 for the parts outside the CDR3, the full variable domain is EAGVVQSPRYKIIEKKQPVAFWCNPISGHNTLYWYLQNLGQGPELLIRYENEEAVDDSQLPKDRFSAERLKGVDSTLKIQPAELGDSAVYLCASSLSGQGRGYEQYFGPGTRLTVT.